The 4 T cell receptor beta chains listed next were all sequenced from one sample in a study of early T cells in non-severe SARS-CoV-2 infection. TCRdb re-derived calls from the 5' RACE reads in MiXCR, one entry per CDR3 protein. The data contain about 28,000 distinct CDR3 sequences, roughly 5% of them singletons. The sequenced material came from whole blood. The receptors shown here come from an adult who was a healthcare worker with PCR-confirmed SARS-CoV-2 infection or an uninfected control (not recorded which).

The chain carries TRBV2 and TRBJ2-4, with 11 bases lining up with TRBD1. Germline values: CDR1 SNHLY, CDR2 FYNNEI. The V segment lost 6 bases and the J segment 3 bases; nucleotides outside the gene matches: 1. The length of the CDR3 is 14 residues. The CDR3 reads CASRGTGGKNIQYF. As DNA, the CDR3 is TGTGCCAGCAGGGGGACAGGGGGCAAAAACATTCAGTACTTC.

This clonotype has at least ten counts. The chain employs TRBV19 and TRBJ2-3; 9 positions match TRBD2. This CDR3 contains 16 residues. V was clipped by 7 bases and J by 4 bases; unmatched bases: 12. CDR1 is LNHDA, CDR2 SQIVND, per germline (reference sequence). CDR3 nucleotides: TGTGCCAGTACCCCCTGGGCTAGCGGGGTCTCAGATACGCAGTATTTT. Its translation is CASTPWASGVSDTQYF.

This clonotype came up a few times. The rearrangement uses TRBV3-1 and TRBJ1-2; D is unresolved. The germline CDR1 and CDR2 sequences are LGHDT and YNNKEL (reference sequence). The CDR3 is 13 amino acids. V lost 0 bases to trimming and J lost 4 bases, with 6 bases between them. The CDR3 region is CASSQEGSYGYTF. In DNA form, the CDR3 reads TGTGCCAGCAGCCAAGAGGGGAGCTATGGCTACACCTTC. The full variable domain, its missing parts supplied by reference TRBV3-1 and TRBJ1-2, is DTAVSQTPKYLVTQMGNDKSIKCEQNLGHDTMYWYKQDSKKFLKIMFSYNNKELIINETVPNRFSPKSPDKAHLNLHINSLELGDSAVYFCASSQEGSYGYTFGSGTRLTVV.

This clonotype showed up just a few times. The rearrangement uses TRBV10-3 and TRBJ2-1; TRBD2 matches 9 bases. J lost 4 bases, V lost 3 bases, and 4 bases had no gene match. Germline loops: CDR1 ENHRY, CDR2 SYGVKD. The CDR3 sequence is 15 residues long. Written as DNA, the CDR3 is TGTGCCATCAGTGATTCTAGCGGGGTGTACAATGAGCAGTTCTTC. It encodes CAISDSSGVYNEQFF.